Following are 17 T cell receptor beta chains from one sample sequenced in a study of TIL therapy for anti-PD-1-resistant metastatic lung cancer. Time point noted: pre-treatment sample, taken before nivolumab and TIL therapy. The immunoSEQ assay was v3. Clones were read by immunoSEQ multiplex PCR, and TCRdb kept only the in-frame ones, dropping some. The data show about 47,000 clones, 80% to 90% seen once. This sample comprised blood, obtained at baseline. The source of these receptors is a person aged 25 to 85 with non-small cell lung cancer.

The rearrangement links TRBV19 to TRBJ1-2; D is possibly TRBD1 (5 bases). The germline V gene encodes CDR1 LNHDA and CDR2 SQIVND (reference sequence). The CDR3 is 13 residues long. V was clipped by 5 bases and J by 8 bases, with 15 bases between them. The CDR3 bases are TGTGCCAGTAGTGCTAGGGGTATGGGAGGCTACACCTTC. Translation: CASSARGMGGYTF.

This clone appeared a few times. The chain links TRBV5-4 to TRBJ2-2; D is possibly TRBD2 (6 bases). The germline gives CDR1 SGHNT, CDR2 YYREEE (reference sequence). This CDR3 is 16 amino acids long. V lost 1 base to trimming and J lost 2 bases, with 12 bases between them. CDR3 sequence (DNA): TGTGCCAGCAGCTTGTATACCGGGGGTAACACCGGGGAGCTGTTTTTT. It is translated as CASSLYTGGNTGELFF.

This clone was detected once. This chain connects TRBV3-1 (or the pseudogene TRBV3-2) to TRBJ2-3, with 11 bases matching TRBD2. Germline loops: CDR1 LGHDT, CDR2 YNNKEL (reference sequence). The CDR3 runs 14 residues. After removal of 4 bases from V and 4 bases from J, the junction contained 1 base not matched to a gene. This CDR3 is CASSPTSGADTQYF. The CDR3 DNA reads TGTGCCAGCAGCCCGACTAGCGGGGCAGATACGCAGTATTTT.

The chain has TRBV15 and TRBJ1-1; D call uncertain. The CDR3 consists of 15 residues. With 4 bases removed from V and 1 base from J, the gap between germline ends came to 13 bases. Per germline, CDR1 LNHNV and CDR2 YYDKDF (reference sequence). The CDR3 sequence: CATSNPGRGNTEAFF. The CDR3, as DNA: TGTGCCACCAGCAACCCCGGGAGAGGGAACACTGAAGCTTTCTTT.

The V call is TRBV15, the J call TRBJ2-2; tentatively, D is TRBD2 (7 bases). Trimming left V 0 bases short and J 5 bases short, with 13 bases between. CDR3 length: 16 residues. Germline V CDR1 and CDR2: LNHNV, YYDKDF (reference sequence). In nucleotides, the CDR3 is TGTGCCACCAGCAGAGATCGGGGGAGGGGGACCGGGGAGCTGTTTTTT. Its protein product is CATSRDRGRGTGELFF.

CDR3 loop: CATSDPRTGSGANVLTF. The CDR3 nucleotides read TGTGCCACCAGTGACCCGAGGACAGGGAGTGGGGCCAACGTCCTGACTTTC. This chain uses TRBV24-1 with TRBJ2-6; 8 bases fit TRBD1. This CDR3 is 17 amino acids long. Germline CDR1 KGHDR, CDR2 SFDVKD. The V segment lost 4 bases and the J segment 3 bases; nucleotides outside the gene matches: 7.

The V and J genes are TRBV11-2 and TRBJ2-3; 8 nucleotides align to TRBD2. Germline CDR1 and CDR2: SGHAT and FQNNGV. Germline trimming cut 5 bases from V and 0 bases from J; bases unmatched to any gene: 4. This CDR3 has 15 residues. The CDR3 protein is CASSVTSGSTDTQYF. CDR3 nucleotides: TGTGCCAGCAGCGTCACTAGCGGCAGCACAGATACGCAGTATTTT.

This chain joins TRBV3-1 (or the pseudogene TRBV3-2) and TRBJ1-5; 8 nucleotides agree with TRBD1. With 5 bases clipped from V and 5 bases from J, the junction kept 5 bases outside the gene matches. The germline V gene encodes CDR1 LGHDT and CDR2 YNNKEL (reference sequence). The CDR3 is 14 amino acids. The CDR3 spells CASSMDREHQPQHF. The CDR3 DNA reads as TGTGCCAGCAGCATGGACAGGGAGCATCAGCCCCAGCATTTT.

In its sample, this clone was seen a few times. The J gene is TRBJ1-2, the V gene TRBV24-1, with D possibly matching TRBD1 (6 bases). CDR3 length equals 13 residues. V gave up 7 bases and J gave up 3 bases, with 11 bases separating them. Germline V CDR1 and CDR2: KGHDR, SFDVKD. The CDR3 nucleotides are TGTGCCACCAGGGAGGGGGAATACTATGGCTACACCTTC. Translating it yields CATREGEYYGYTF.

V gene TRBV24-1 combines with J gene TRBJ2-3, with D unclear. Germline CDR1 is KGHDR and CDR2 is SFDVKD. CDR3 length equals 15 residues. Deletions cut 4 bases from V and 3 bases from J, with 13 bases between. CDR3 residues: CATSDPSAGTDTQYF. The CDR3 coding sequence is TGTGCCACCAGTGACCCAAGTGCCGGGACAGATACGCAGTATTTT.

V is TRBV4-3 and J is TRBJ1-5; no clear D. Trimming took off 4 bases at V and 2 bases at J, with 6 bases between the two ends. The CDR3 covers 13 residues. The V gene's germline CDR1 is LGHNA and CDR2 YSLEER. DNA for the CDR3: TGCGCCAGCAGCCTTAGGGGCAATCAGCCCCAGCATTTT. Translating gives CASSLRGNQPQHF.

CDR3 nucleotides: TGTGCCAGCAACCCCGGGACAGGGGAAGAGACCCAGTACTTC. Amino acids: CASNPGTGEETQYF. This sequence joins TRBV2 and TRBJ2-5, with TRBD1 identical over 10 bases. The CDR3 length is 14 residues. The trim removed 7 bases at V and 3 bases at J, leaving 5 bases unmatched. In germline, CDR1 is SNHLY, CDR2 FYNNEI. Filled out from reference TRBV2 and TRBJ2-5, the complete variable domain reads EPEVTQTPSHQVTQMGQEVILRCVPISNHLYFYWYRQILGQKVEFLVSFYNNEISEKSEIFDDQFSVERPDGSNFTLKIRSTKLEDSAMYFCASNPGTGEETQYFGPGTRLLVL.

The chain has TRBV5-1 and TRBJ1-5; D gene unclear. Germline CDR1 SGHRS, CDR2 YFSETQ. V lost 1 base to trimming and J lost 0 bases, with 11 bases between them. The CDR3 is 16 amino acids. The CDR3 is CASSLFARDSNQPQHF. DNA for the CDR3: TGCGCCAGCAGCTTGTTTGCCCGCGATAGCAATCAGCCCCAGCATTTT.

The chain has TRBV7-9 and TRBJ2-7; TRBD1 matches at 7 bases. V was pared by 7 bases and J by 8 bases, with 8 bases of the junction left unmatched. The length of the CDR3 is 12 residues. Germline CDR1 is SEHNR and CDR2 is FQNEAQ (reference sequence). The CDR3 is CASTSGRGKQYF. The CDR3 DNA is TGTGCCAGCACCTCCGGCAGGGGGAAGCAGTACTTC.

The J gene is TRBJ2-3, the V gene TRBV4-3; 7 bases match TRBD2. Germline CDR1 is LGHNA and CDR2 is YSLEER. The CDR3 runs to 15 residues. V dropped 0 bases and J dropped 1; count of bases not matched to a gene: 1. DNA for the CDR3: TGCGCCAGCAGCCAAGATGGGGGGGGCACAGATACGCAGTATTTT. It yields the protein CASSQDGGGTDTQYF.

The J gene is TRBJ1-2, the V gene TRBV10-3; 7 bases line up with TRBD1. This CDR3 is built from 13 residues. V lost 5 bases, J lost 6 bases, and 6 bases stayed unmatched. Per the germline V gene, CDR1 is ENHRY and CDR2 is SYGVKD. CDR3: CAISQGGRDGYTF. The CDR3 DNA follows: TGTGCCATCAGTCAAGGGGGCAGGGATGGCTACACCTTC.

The chain has TRBV28 and TRBJ1-6; 7 bases are shared with TRBD1. CDR3 length: 17 amino acids. Per germline, CDR1 MDHEN and CDR2 SYDVKM. With V trimmed by 2 bases and J by 2 bases, 6 bases remained unmatched. The CDR3 sequence: CASSLPTGTAYNSPLHF. The CDR3 bases are TGTGCCAGCAGTTTACCTACCGGGACAGCCTATAATTCACCCCTCCACTTT.